The present entry profiles one T cell receptor beta chain with its context. The target antigen is unknown. These data originate in a study of cytomegalovirus exposure and HLA in healthy donors. On the study more broadly: It was reported in a later analysis that the roughly 120 validation repertoires used the same platform as the approximately 670 first-cohort repertoires. The study's findings and limits: Cytomegalovirus association was assigned to approximately 160 TCR beta chains.

Profiled with immunoSEQ multiplex PCR; TCRdb holds only in-frame clones, not every one. The sample has approximately 82,000 clones, roughly 93% seen once. The germline gives CDR1 SEHNR, CDR2 FQNEAQ (reference sequence). The CDR3 runs to 16 residues. The V end lost 2 bases, the J end lost 8 bases, and 18 bases lay between the germline ends. This TCR was sampled from a man younger than 35 in good health and CMV-seronegative. Sequenced sample: PBMCs. The chain is built from TRBV7-9 and TRBJ1-4, with D hard to call. The CDR3 bases are TGTGCCAGCAGCTTAAAGTTTCGGAGGGAAGGGGAAAAACTGTTTTTT. Its protein product is CASSLKFRREGEKLFF.